The 18 T cell receptor beta chains presented below share a single source sample, sequenced in a study of preoperative IRX-2 immunotherapy in early breast cancer. Assay used: immunoSEQ multiplex PCR; TCRdb lists only in-frame clones, some missing. The sample records 10,000 to 15,000 clones, roughly 93% being singletons. Treatment of the sample: preoperative locoregional IRX-2 cytokine immunotherapy. This specimen was taken from a patient treated with IRX-2 immunotherapy. The receptors originated from a human donor with breast cancer.

The chain has TRBV6-5 and TRBJ2-3; 11 bases match TRBD2. The CDR3 totals 15 residues. The germline CDR1 and CDR2 sequences are MNHEY and SVGAGI. Losses at the gene ends were 6 bases for V and 1 base for J; bases not matched to a gene: 3. The DNA for the CDR3 is TGTGCCAGCAGACCTAGCGGGGGGCGCACAGATACGCAGTATTTT. Amino acid sequence: CASRPSGGRTDTQYF.

The chain recombines TRBV9 with TRBJ1-1, with a weak D call TRBD1 (5 bases). Per germline, CDR1 SGDLS and CDR2 YYNGEE. V was pared by 4 bases and J by 1 base, with 11 bases between. This CDR3 is 14 amino acids long. The chain's CDR3 is CASSPITGNTEAFF. The CDR3 DNA reads TGTGCCAGCAGCCCCATTACAGGGAACACTGAAGCTTTCTTT.

This sequence joins TRBV5-6 and TRBJ1-2; TRBD1 agrees at 8 bases. CDR3 length: 13 residues. Losses at the gene ends were 3 bases for V and 4 bases for J; bases not matched to a gene: 2. Germline CDR1 SGHDT, CDR2 YYEEEE. The CDR3 nucleotides are TGTGCCAGCAGCTGGGGACAGGCCTATGGCTACACCTTC. It specifies CASSWGQAYGYTF.

Judged by abundance, this clone is medium-sized. The rearrangement joins TRBV10-3 to TRBJ1-5; no clear D. Trimming pared 4 bases from V and 4 bases from J, leaving 11 bases between. Looked up from germline, CDR1 is ENHRY and CDR2 is SYGVKD. The CDR3 has 14 residues. CDR3 nucleotide sequence: TGTGCCATCAGTGGTCGGAGGGTGAATCAGCCCCAGCATTTT. Translation: CAISGRRVNQPQHF.

The V call is TRBV6-6, the J call TRBJ1-1, with D unclear. Germline values: CDR1 MNHNY, CDR2 SVGAGI (reference sequence). Deletions cut 7 bases from V and 6 bases from J, with 9 bases between. CDR3 length equals 11 residues. The CDR3 is CASTGESEAFF. DNA for the CDR3: TGTGCCAGCACCGGAGAGTCTGAAGCTTTCTTT.

The chain couples TRBV6-1 to TRBJ2-5; D gene unclear. The CDR3 consists of 12 residues. Germline V gene lookup returns CDR1 MNHNS and CDR2 SASEGT. V lost 6 bases and J lost 2, with 7 bases in between. CDR3: CASRLGQETQYF. The CDR3 nucleotides are TGTGCCAGCAGACTGGGACAAGAGACCCAGTACTTC.

The chain carries TRBV18 and TRBJ2-7; TRBD2 matches at 8 bases. The CDR3 has 15 amino acids. CDR1 and CDR2 (germline): KGHSH, LQKENI. The V segment lost 3 bases and the J segment 2 bases; nucleotides outside the gene matches: 6. CDR3 loop: CASSPPAGAAYEQYV. The DNA of the CDR3 is TGTGCCAGCTCACCCCCAGCGGGGGCGGCCTACGAGCAGTACGTC.

The chain employs TRBV6-6 and TRBJ1-3, with 7 bases that match TRBD1. J was trimmed by 4 bases and V by 2 bases; bases with no gene match: 8. There are 16 residues in the CDR3. Germline assignment: CDR1 MNHNY and CDR2 SVGAGI (reference sequence). In DNA, the CDR3 is TGTGCCAGCAGTTACGCAAACAGGGGTACCGGAAACACCATATATTTT. It is translated as CASSYANRGTGNTIYF.

The rearrangement links TRBV23-1 to TRBJ1-5; D might be TRBD1 (6 bases). TRBV23-1 qualifies as an ORF whose function is uncertain. V was trimmed by 3 bases and J by 2 bases, leaving 14 bases between them. The CDR3 contains 16 residues. The CDR3 bases are TGCGCCAGCAGTCATGGGGGGGCAAGGGGCAATCAGCCCCAGCATTTT. This gives the protein CASSHGGARGNQPQHF.

The chain links TRBV19 to TRBJ1-6; no firm D call. CDR1 is LNHDA, CDR2 SQIVND, per germline (reference sequence). V was shortened by 3 bases and J by 9 bases, with 15 bases between the two germline ends. This CDR3 has 15 residues. The CDR3 region has the DNA TGTGCCAGTAGTATCGGCCCCCCCGGAGGTTCACCCCTCCACTTT. This codes for CASSIGPPGGSPLHF.

This chain connects TRBV19 to TRBJ1-2, with D unresolved. V was cut by 7 bases and J by 8 bases, with 14 bases left in between. Germline values: CDR1 LNHDA, CDR2 SQIVND (reference sequence). The CDR3 contains 12 residues. CDR3 protein: CASIPPAGGYTF. CDR3 sequence (DNA): TGTGCCAGTATCCCCCCGGCGGGAGGCTACACCTTC.

V is TRBV7-9 and J is TRBJ2-6; a possible D gene is TRBD1 (6 bases). CDR3 length: 16 amino acids. With 4 bases removed from V and 1 base from J, the gap between germline ends came to 11 bases. CDR1 is SEHNR and CDR2 is FQNEAQ in the germline V gene (reference sequence). CDR3 nucleotide sequence: TGTGCCAGCAGCTCTCTTCAGGGGTCTGGGGCCAACGTCCTGACTTTC. Its protein product is CASSSLQGSGANVLTF.

The chain combines TRBV13 with TRBJ1-2; D gene uncertain. The CDR3 consists of 14 residues. CDR1 and CDR2 from the germline V gene are PRHDT and FYEKMQ (reference sequence). The ends were cut back, 4 bases at V and 7 bases at J, with 16 bases in the middle. The CDR3 bases are TGTGCCAGCAGCTACTCTGGCCCTGGGCGTGGCTACACCTTC. Its translation: CASSYSGPGRGYTF.

The chain uses TRBV5-1 and TRBJ2-3, with no clear D. Germline CDR1 SGHRS, CDR2 YFSETQ. This CDR3 region has 14 residues. Trimming removed 2 bases from V and 6 bases from J, with 13 bases in between. CDR3 sequence (DNA): TGCGCCAGCAGCTTTCTAAAGCTTAGCGATACGCAGTATTTT. Residues: CASSFLKLSDTQYF. The full variable domain, in which reference TRBV5-1 and TRBJ2-3 provide the parts outside the CDR3, is KAGVTQTPRYLIKTRGQQVTLSCSPISGHRSVSWYQQTPGQGLQFLFEYFSETQRNKGNFPGRFSGRQFSNSRSEMNVSTLELGDSALYLCASSFLKLSDTQYFGPGTRLTVL.

The chain couples TRBV7-2 to TRBJ2-1; D gene unclear. The CDR3 extends over 12 amino acids. Germline loops: CDR1 SGHTA, CDR2 FQGNSA. V lost 4 bases and J 7 bases, leaving 8 bases between the germline ends. This chain's CDR3 is CASSSWVNEQFF. The CDR3 nucleotides are TGTGCCAGCAGCTCTTGGGTGAATGAGCAGTTCTTC.

The chain couples TRBV5-5 to TRBJ1-1; possibly TRBD1 for D (5 bases). V dropped 4 bases and J dropped 6 bases, with 16 bases sitting between them. The CDR3 loop spans 14 amino acids. The V gene's germline CDR1 is SGHKS and CDR2 YYEKEE (reference sequence). CDR3 loop: CASSPEAGRAEAFF. The CDR3 nucleotides read TGTGCCAGCAGCCCGGAGGCAGGGAGGGCTGAAGCTTTCTTT.

In DNA, the CDR3 is TGTGCCAGCAGCTTTATAGCCCAGGTCTCCTACGAGCAGTACGTC. Translating gives CASSFIAQVSYEQYV. The chain couples TRBV12-1 to TRBJ2-7. TRBV12-1 is listed as a pseudogene. The CDR3 has 15 amino acids.

This chain uses TRBV18 with TRBJ2-3; 8 nucleotides agree with TRBD1. Germline V gene data show CDR1 as KGHSH and CDR2 as LQKENI. After removal of 4 bases from V and 2 bases from J, the junction contained 2 bases not matched to a gene. The CDR3 consists of 14 residues. The CDR3 DNA reads TGTGCCAGCTCACAGGACAGGGCCACAGATACGCAGTATTTT. Protein: CASSQDRATDTQYF. Filled out from reference TRBV18 and TRBJ2-3, the complete variable domain reads NAGVMQNPRHLVRRRGQEARLRCSPMKGHSHVYWYRQLPEEGLKFMVYLQKENIIDESGMPKERFSAEFPKEGPSILRIQQVVRGDSAAYFCASSQDRATDTQYFGPGTRLTVL.